Below, 3 T cell receptor beta chains from the same sample are listed, as sequenced in a study of memory CD4+ T cells and cytomegalovirus serostatus. Sequencing used immunoSEQ multiplex PCR; TCRdb keeps in-frame clones, though not all of them. The sample yields about 60,000 clones, approximately 86% seen once. The sort gate was single viable CD3+CD4+CD8-CD45RO+ cells for memory CD4+ T cells. The specimen was memory CD4+ T cells from blood. All receptors derive from an adult in good health and CMV-seronegative. Some clones in this sample may be carry-over from other donors' samples.

The V and J genes are TRBV9 and TRBJ1-4; D is uncertain. Trimming took off 2 bases at V and 10 bases at J, with 12 bases between the two ends. Germline CDR1 SGDLS, CDR2 YYNGEE. This CDR3 is built from 13 residues. The CDR3: CASSVGPTGKLFF. DNA for the CDR3: TGTGCCAGCAGCGTTGGACCCACTGGAAAACTGTTTTTT.

This chain uses TRBV15 with TRBJ2-7; D might be TRBD2 (5 bases). Germline values: CDR1 LNHNV, CDR2 YYDKDF (reference sequence). V was trimmed by 5 bases and J by 6 bases, leaving 14 bases between them. The CDR3 runs 13 residues. CDR3 protein: CATSRRGAAEQYF. Written as DNA, the CDR3 is TGTGCCACCAGCCGCAGAGGAGCGGCCGAGCAGTACTTC. The variable domain in full, completed from reference TRBV15 and TRBJ2-7, reads DAMVIQNPRYQVTQFGKPVTLSCSQTLNHNVMYWYQQKSSQAPKLLFHYYDKDFNNEADTPDNFQSRRPNTSFCFLDIRSPGLGDTAMYLCATSRRGAAEQYFGPGTRLTVT.

The gene calls are TRBV6-6 and TRBJ1-1; a possible D gene is TRBD1 (5 bases). V gave up 2 bases and J gave up 4 bases, with 11 bases separating them. Germline V gives CDR1 MNHNY, CDR2 SVGAGI (reference sequence). This CDR3 region has 14 residues. The CDR3 here is CASSYPPGGTEAFF. The CDR3 nucleotides are TGTGCCAGCAGTTACCCACCGGGGGGCACTGAAGCTTTCTTT.